This T cell receptor beta chain was documented in a study of T cells in Graves' hyperthyroidism and ophthalmopathy (dated by TCRdb to between 2019 and 2020). As for the study more broadly: Peripheral blood was collected at initial diagnosis, before any treatment. After blood sampling, hyperthyroidism patients were treated with methimazole at a starting dose of 30 mg daily, and ophthalmopathy patients were treated with high-dose intravenous methylprednisolone. A discovery cohort of approximately 97 patients, approximately 45 with Graves' ophthalmopathy and about 58 with stable Graves' hyperthyroidism, was used to find distinguishing TCR V-J signatures. The paper reports TCR Vbeta CDR3 sequencing of approximately 140 peripheral blood samples: some 41 ophthalmopathy, approximately 74 hyperthyroidism and approximately 17 progressor patients. The study also compared thyroid tissue and blood T-cell repertoires from a handful of Graves' hyperthyroidism patients. The 75 to 100 discovery patients were divided at random into training and test sets in a 7:3 ratio. Whether ophthalmopathy could be predicted prospectively was tested in an independent validation cohort made up of 18 to 20 hyperthyroidism patients plus 17 patients who later progressed to ophthalmopathy. What the work shows at the level of the full study, not this receptor alone: In validation, progression to ophthalmopathy was predicted by the model with around 70% sensitivity and 72.22% specificity, a median of roughly 6.4 months before onset. A 13 V-J signature model separated ophthalmopathy from stable hyperthyroidism, with approximately 87% sensitivity and 81.08% specificity in cross-validation and 80%/75% in testing. No statistical method was used to set the sample size in advance, and investigators knew the group allocation. Most expanded thyroid clonotypes (frequency above 0.001) were also detected in blood, a finding suggesting that blood repertoires may reflect thyroid immune responses.

Ophthalmopathy patients had moderately to severely active disease, Clinical Activity Score of at least 3, NOSPECS grade of at least 4, and duration under 3 months. Patients with uncontrolled infections, other autoimmune diseases, pregnancy or lactation were excluded. Diagnoses relied on clinical symptoms, serum thyroxine and TRAb, thyroid ultrasound and orbital computed tomography. PBMCs were separated from roughly 10 ml of fresh peripheral blood using Ficoll-Paque density gradient centrifugation. Trizol reagent was used to extract total RNA, and RNA quality was then checked on an Agilent 2100 Bioanalyzer. Deletion took 8 bases off V and 4 bases off J, with a span of 14 bases between the germline ends. CDR1 and CDR2, looked up from the germline V gene, are SNHLY and FYNNEI. Including cysteine and phenylalanine, the CDR3 has 14 amino acids. Only the CDR3 portion is preserved as DNA: 42 bases, with reading frame beginning at the first base.

The TCR beta CDR3 regions were amplified from RNA transcripts. A first-round RT-PCR of the TCR CDR3 used the HTBI primer set with the Qiagen OneStep RT-PCR kit. The libraries were constructed in a second round of multiplex PCR and then size-selected and purified. Paired-end sequencing of the libraries was performed with 100 bp reads on an Illumina HiSeq2000. The authors' analysis ran thus. SOAPnuke was used to process the raw data, with reads discarded if the reads contained adapters or uncalled bases, had a mean Phred below 15, or lacked an exact constant-primer or identifier match. COPE v1.2.5 was used to merge the high-quality paired reads, and each unique nucleotide sequence was defined as a clonotype. MiTCR v1.1 was used to align the clonotypes against IMGT TRBV, TRBD and TRBJ reference segments. Analysis was restricted to V-J combinations with a frequency above 0.0001, which covered about 99% of repertoires. The TCS score was defined as F50 (clonal expansion) divided by E x V (chaos), with BLOSUM62-based TCRdist calculated between CDR3 peptides within each V-J. Welch's t-statistics and random forest reduced around 550 V-J features to roughly 13, which were used in a naive Bayes classifier (R e1071). The similarity between thyroid and blood repertoires was quantified using the Morisita-Horn index. Through fastp at Q25 and MiXCR, TCRdb rebuilt clones from the public reads, retaining in-frame beta chains. All rows with the same CDR3 protein become a single entry with the most common DNA and genes. The V and J calls and clone size come from TCRdb's table, not from the authors' own analysis. A total of 550,000 to 700,000 distinct CDR3 sequences appear in this sample, approximately 15% of them only once. The ten largest clones represent 3.5% to 4.5% of the sample.

This clonotype was recorded a few times. Its recognized antigen is unknown. It has no much larger one-base neighbor in the sample; base qualities were not kept. Recombination joined TRBV2 with TRBJ2-2; a weak D assignment points to TRBD2 (6 bases agree). What was sequenced was blood. The TCR sequence derives from a woman in her thirties or forties with Graves' ophthalmopathy. CDR3 loop: CASWGELGTGELFF. The DNA sequence is given as TGTGCCAGCTGGGGGGAGTTGGGCACCGGGGAGCTGTTTTTT.